This T cell receptor (beta chain) appears in the sequencing data of a study of T cell responses to AZD1222 COVID-19 vaccine. Generated by immunoSEQ multiplex PCR, the TCRdb table keeps only in-frame clones and is missing some. The sample shows over 100,000 clones, around 87% of them seen only once. The CDR3 covers 13 residues. Germline CDR1 reads LNHDA; CDR2 reads SQIVND (reference sequence). The J segment lost 5 bases and the V segment lost 10 bases, leaving 10 bases of the junction unmatched. This chain uses TRBV19 with TRBJ2-5, with 7 bases aligning to TRBD2. This receptor was obtained from an adult who received the AZD1222 COVID-19 vaccine. The specimen comprised peripheral blood, sampled 28 days after the second AZD1222 dose. The CDR3 DNA is TGTGCCACCGCCGATTGGGGGGGGGAGACCCAGTACTTC. Its translation: CATADWGGETQYF.